This T cell receptor (beta chain) was recorded in a study of beta chain features in type 1 diabetes. Study-wide results and caveats: cDNA-based reads could over-represent cells with high TCR expression. There was a moderate but significant shortening of TCRB CDR3s in all four CD4+ subsets of Type 1 diabetes patients.

The authors reverse transcribed all of the isolated RNA, so sequencing captured expressed TCRB transcripts. Assay used: immunoSEQ multiplex PCR; TCRdb lists only in-frame clones, some missing. The data show a few hundred thousand clones, around 13% seen once. V gave up 6 bases and J gave up 3 bases; unmatched junction bases: 4. Germline-derived CDR1 and CDR2 are PRHDT and FYEKMQ (reference sequence). This CDR3 has 13 amino acids. This clone was seen more than once but under ten times. What it binds is unknown. A CD45RO/CCR7/CD25/CD127/CD95/CD27 panel sorted naive, central memory, regulatory and stem cell-like memory CD4+ cells.

The source of this sequence is a man aged 25 to 40 with type 1 diabetes. The sample taken for sequencing was naive CD4+ T cells from blood. The chain recombines TRBV13 with TRBJ1-1; 7 bases line up with TRBD1. CDR3 sequence reads: CASRTTGDTEAFF. The CDR3 DNA sequence: TGTGCCAGCAGAACCACAGGGGACACTGAAGCTTTCTTT.